A selection of T cell receptor beta chains follows, all from one sample in a study of blood T cell repertoires in COVID-19. Sequencing used immunoSEQ multiplex PCR; TCRdb keeps in-frame clones, though not all of them. Here the sample spans 340,000 or so clones, 65% to 90% being singletons. Sequencing used PBMCs or T cells enriched from blood (not recorded which). The receptors stem from a woman between 40 and 50 years old with acute COVID-19. CDR3s include the opening cysteine and the closing phenylalanine or tryptophan. The D gene is left open where the match is weak. Not all rows give a size; the values are once, few, many and, for expanded clones, a class.

TRBJ1-2 - few TRBV6-1 TGTGCCAGCAGTGAGGGGGACAATGGTGGCTACACCTTC CASSEGDNGGYTF
TRBJ2-7 TRBD2 - TRBV5-8 TGTGCCAGCAGCTTGACTAGCGGGACGATCTCCTACGAGCAGTACTTC CASSLTSGTISYEQYF
TRBJ2-3 TRBD2 - TRBV5-4 TGTGCCAGCAGCAAGACCCTAGCGGGAGGAAGCACAGATACGCAGTATTTT CASSKTLAGGSTDTQYF
TRBJ1-6 TRBD1 - TRBV27 TGTGCCAGCAGTACCCGGACAGGGGACCCTAATTCACCCCTCCACTTT CASSTRTGDPNSPLHF
TRBJ2-2 - - TRBV5-4 TGTGCCAGCAGCTTTGGGCGGAACACCGGGGAGCTGTTTTTT CASSFGRNTGELFF
TRBJ1-4 TRBD1 - TRBV7-6 TGTGCCAGCAGGACAGGGTCCAGCGAAAAACTGTTTTTT CASRTGSSEKLFF
TRBJ2-1 - - TRBV5-6 TGTGCCAGCAGTTCTTACACGGAGAAGCAGTTCTTC CASSSYTEKQFF
TRBJ2-7 - - TRBV28 TGTGCCAGCAGGATGACAGGTTATTCCTACGAGCAGTACTTC CASRMTGYSYEQYF
TRBJ2-7 TRBD1 - TRBV19 TGTGCCAGTAGTCCAGTTAGAGGGACAGCTTACGAGCAGTACTTC CASSPVRGTAYEQYF
TRBJ2-1 TRBD2 once TRBV5-8 TGTGCCAGCAGCCGGGGTGGCGGGAGCAATGAGCAGTTCTTC CASSRGGGSNEQFF
TRBJ1-5 TRBD1 - TRBV19 TGTGCCAGCTTGGACAGGGCGAGATATAGCAATCAGCCCCAGCATTTT CASLDRARYSNQPQHF
TRBJ2-4 - - TRBV4-1 TGCGCCAGCAGCCAAGATCTAAGCTCGTCCACAGCCAAAAACATTCAGTACTTC CASSQDLSSSTAKNIQYF
TRBJ1-6 - - TRBV4-1 TGCGCCAGCAGCCAAGATTTATCCCCTGATTCACCCCTCCACTTT CASSQDLSPDSPLHF
TRBJ2-1 TRBD2 once TRBV19 TGTGCCAGTAGTATACGGACTAGCGGGACGAATGAGCAGTTCTTC CASSIRTSGTNEQFF
TRBJ2-3 - few TRBV27 TGTGCCAGCAGTTTCTTGGGGGGAAGCACAGATACGCAGTATTTT CASSFLGGSTDTQYF
TRBJ1-2 - - TRBV19 TGTGCCAGTAGTATATCTACAGGAAACTATGGCTACACCTTC CASSISTGNYGYTF
TRBJ2-1 TRBD1 - TRBV15 TGTGCCACCAGCAGAGGTTTGAGCCAAACAGGGGGCTTCTACAATGAGCAGTTCTTC CATSRGLSQTGGFYNEQFF
TRBJ1-4 TRBD1 - TRBV10-1 TGCGCCAGACACACCGGGACAGAGGGTGAAAAACTGTTTTTT CARHTGTEGEKLFF
TRBJ2-1 TRBD2 once TRBV5-1 TGCGCCAGCAGCTTGGGGACTAGCGGTCAATCGCAGTTCTTC CASSLGTSGQSQFF
TRBJ2-3 - - TRBV18 TGTGCCAGCTCACCCCAAACTGGGCGTGGGACGCAGTATTTT CASSPQTGRGTQYF
TRBJ2-7 - - TRBV6-5 TGTGCCAGCAGTTACTCGGGGGACACCTACGAGCAGTACTTC CASSYSGDTYEQYF
TRBJ2-7 TRBD2 - TRBV5-4 TGTGCCAGCAGCTTGGGAGGGACTAGCAATCCCTACGAGCAGTACTTC CASSLGGTSNPYEQYF
TRBJ2-5 - - TRBV19 TGTGCCAGTAGTATTTTTGAGGGCCAAGAGACCCAGTACTTC CASSIFEGQETQYF
TRBJ1-2 TRBD1 - TRBV18 TGTGCCAGCTCAACCGGGACAGGAGCTAACTATGGCTACACCTTC CASSTGTGANYGYTF
TRBJ1-1 - - TRBV27 TGTGCCAGCAGTTTATCGGGGGGGAAAAACACTGAAGCTTTCTTT CASSLSGGKNTEAFF
TRBJ1-1 - - TRBV9 TGTGCCAGCAGCTTTACAGGGAACACTGAAGCTTTCTTT CASSFTGNTEAFF
TRBJ1-6 - once TRBV3-1/TRBV3-2 TGTGCCAGCAGCCACGGGGAGGGAACACCCCTCCACTTT CASSHGEGTPLHF
TRBJ1-1 - - TRBV19 TGTGCCAGTAGTCCTGACAGAGATGTATGGAACACTGAAGCTTTCTTT CASSPDRDVWNTEAFF
TRBJ1-3 - - TRBV19 TGTGCCAGTAGCAGCGTCGACAGGAGAGGAAACACCATATATTTT CASSSVDRRGNTIYF
TRBJ2-1 - - TRBV19 TGTGCCAGTAGTATTACGGGGGGCGGATATGAGCAGTTCTTC CASSITGGGYEQFF
TRBJ1-3 TRBD1 few TRBV3-1/TRBV3-2 TGTGCCAGCAGCCAAGGCAGGACAGGGTTCACCATATATTTT CASSQGRTGFTIYF
TRBJ2-1 TRBD2 - TRBV18 TGTGCCAGCTCATCAACGCCGGGACTAGCGGTGGACAATGAGCAGTTCTTC CASSSTPGLAVDNEQFF
TRBJ1-5 TRBD1 - TRBV7-9 TGTGCCAGCAGCTCCTCACAGGGGGAATACAATCAGCCCCAGCATTTT CASSSSQGEYNQPQHF
TRBJ2-7 TRBD2 - TRBV7-8 TGTGCCAGCAGCTTATTGGGGCTAGCGGGAGGGCATTCGGGGTACGAGCAGTACTTC CASSLLGLAGGHSGYEQYF